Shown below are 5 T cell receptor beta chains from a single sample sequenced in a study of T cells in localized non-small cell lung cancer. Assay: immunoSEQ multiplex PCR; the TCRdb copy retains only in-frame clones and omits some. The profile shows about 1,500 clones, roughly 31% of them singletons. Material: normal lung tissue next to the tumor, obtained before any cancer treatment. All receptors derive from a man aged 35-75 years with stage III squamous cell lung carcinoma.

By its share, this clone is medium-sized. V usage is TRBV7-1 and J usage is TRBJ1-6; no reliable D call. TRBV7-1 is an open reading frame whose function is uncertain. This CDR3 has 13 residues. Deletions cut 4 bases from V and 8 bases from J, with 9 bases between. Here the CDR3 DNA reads TGTGCCAGCAGCTTAAAGGTGGATTCACCCCTCCACTTT. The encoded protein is CASSLKVDSPLHF.

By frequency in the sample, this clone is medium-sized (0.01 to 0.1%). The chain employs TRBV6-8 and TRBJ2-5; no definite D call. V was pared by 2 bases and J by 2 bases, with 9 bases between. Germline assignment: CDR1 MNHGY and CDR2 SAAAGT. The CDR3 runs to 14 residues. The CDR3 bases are TGTGCCAGCAGTTACGGGCCAGCTCAAGAGACCCAGTACTTC. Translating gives CASSYGPAQETQYF.

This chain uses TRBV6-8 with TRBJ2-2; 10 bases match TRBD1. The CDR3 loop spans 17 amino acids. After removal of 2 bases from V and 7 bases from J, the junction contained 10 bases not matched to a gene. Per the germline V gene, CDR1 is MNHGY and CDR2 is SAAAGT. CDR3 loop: CASSYQTGQGVLGELFF. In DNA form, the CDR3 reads TGTGCCAGCAGTTACCAGACAGGACAGGGGGTTCTCGGGGAGCTGTTTTTT.

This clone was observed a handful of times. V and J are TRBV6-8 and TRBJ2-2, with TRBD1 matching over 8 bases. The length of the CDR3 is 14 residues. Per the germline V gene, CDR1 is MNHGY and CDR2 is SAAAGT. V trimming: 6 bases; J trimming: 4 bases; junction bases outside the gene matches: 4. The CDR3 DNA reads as TGTGCCAGCAGCCAGACAGGGGTCACCGGGGAGCTGTTTTTT. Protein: CASSQTGVTGELFF.

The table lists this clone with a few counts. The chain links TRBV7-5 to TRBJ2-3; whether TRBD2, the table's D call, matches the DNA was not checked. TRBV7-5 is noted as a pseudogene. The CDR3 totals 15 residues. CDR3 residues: CASSPGTSPTDTQYF. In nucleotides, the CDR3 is TGTGCCAGCAGCCCCGGGACTAGCCCCACAGATACGCAGTATTTT.